The 14 T cell receptor beta chains presented below share a single source sample, sequenced in a study of T-cell memory formation after mild COVID-19. MiXCR, applied by TCRdb to the 5' RACE reads, yields one record per CDR3 protein. This table holds about 360,000 distinct CDR3 sequences, 13% found once. The source material was PBMCs or a T cell subset sorted from them (not recorded which). The source is a man aged 18 to 30 who had mild COVID-19 (a few samples of this study predate the infection). Cell type and time point are not known.

The chain couples TRBV15 to TRBJ2-7; D possibly corresponds to TRBD2 (6 bases). Between the trimmed V and J ends, which lost 5 bases and 0 bases, there was a span of 8 bases. The CDR3 spans 13 residues. CDR1 and CDR2 from the germline V gene are LNHNV and YYDKDF (reference sequence). The DNA for the CDR3 is TGTGCCACCAGCCGCGGGACCTCCTACGAGCAGTACTTC. The encoded protein is CATSRGTSYEQYF.

This clonotype has a count of ten or more. DNA of the CDR3: TGCGCCAGCAGCCAAGAGGCACTGGGGGCTTGGAATGAGCAGTTCTTC. It translates to CASSQEALGAWNEQFF. This chain uses TRBV4-3 with TRBJ2-1, with D tentatively TRBD1 (6 bases). This CDR3 is 16 amino acids long. V was pared by 0 bases and J by 7 bases, with 16 bases between. From germline, CDR1 is LGHNA and CDR2 YSLEER.

This rearrangement joins TRBV7-2 to TRBJ1-2; tentative D call: TRBD1 (5 bases). The CDR3 loop spans 15 amino acids. Trimming left V 2 bases short and J 2 bases short, with 12 bases between. The germline gives CDR1 SGHTA, CDR2 FQGNSA. This chain's CDR3 is CASSLNGRANYGYTF. The CDR3 DNA sequence: TGTGCCAGCAGCTTAAATGGCAGGGCGAACTATGGCTACACCTTC.

V usage is TRBV11-2 and J usage is TRBJ2-7; tentatively, D is TRBD1 (5 bases). V was trimmed by 1 base and J by 5 bases, leaving 15 bases between them. Looked up from germline, CDR1 is SGHAT and CDR2 is FQNNGV. This CDR3 region has 15 residues. CDR3 region: CASSLAGRASDEQYF. The CDR3 DNA sequence: TGTGCCAGCAGCTTAGCGGGCAGGGCCAGCGACGAGCAGTACTTC.

The V call is TRBV9, the J call TRBJ1-6; D unresolved. The CDR3 covers 13 residues. Germline CDR1 SGDLS, CDR2 YYNGEE. Trimming cost V 1 base and J 10 bases, with 9 bases left between them. CDR3 in amino acids: CASSVNQASPLHF. CDR3 DNA sequence: TGTGCCAGCAGCGTAAACCAGGCCTCACCCCTCCACTTT.

V is TRBV6-5 and J is TRBJ2-3; no reliable D call. V was cut by 6 bases and J by 0 bases, with 13 bases left in between. There are 15 residues in the CDR3. From germline, CDR1 is MNHEY and CDR2 SVGAGI. CDR3 nucleotide sequence: TGTGCCAGCAGCCCCTTTCGGAGAAGCACAGATACGCAGTATTTT. The encoded protein is CASSPFRRSTDTQYF.

V usage is TRBV7-2 and J usage is TRBJ1-1; a weak D match, TRBD1 (6 bases). This CDR3 has 18 amino acids. CDR1 is SGHTA and CDR2 is FQGNSA in the germline V gene. V shed 1 base and J shed 0 bases, with 18 bases lying between them. CDR3 amino acids: CASSLEGRRGLMNTEAFF. The CDR3 DNA reads as TGTGCCAGCAGCTTAGAAGGCCGGAGGGGGTTGATGAACACTGAAGCTTTCTTT.

This clonotype was observed many times. The chain joins TRBV5-1 to TRBJ2-3; D gene ambiguous. The CDR3 length is 16 residues. Germline V gene data show CDR1 as SGHRS and CDR2 as YFSETQ. Trimming took off 1 base at V and 0 bases at J, with 12 bases between the two ends. The CDR3 DNA sequence: TGCGCCAGCAGCTTGTCGACACCCGCTAGCACAGATACGCAGTATTTT. This translates into CASSLSTPASTDTQYF.

The chain combines TRBV12-3 or TRBV12-4 with TRBJ1-4; D is ambiguous. The CDR3 is 15 residues long. Trimming removed 2 bases from V and 0 bases from J, with 7 bases in between. CDR3 bases: TGTGCCAGCAGTTTAAACACCGCAACTAATGAAAAACTGTTTTTT. Protein: CASSLNTATNEKLFF.

The chain has TRBV9 and TRBJ2-2; the D is unclear. Trimming left V 0 bases short and J 8 bases short, with 8 bases between. Germline CDR1 reads SGDLS; CDR2 reads YYNGEE. The CDR3 has 13 amino acids. Written as DNA, the CDR3 is TGTGCCAGCAGCGTAGACCTTGCTGGGGAGCTGTTTTTT. Protein sequence: CASSVDLAGELFF.

This clonotype was detected ten times or more. The rearrangement uses TRBV5-1 and TRBJ1-6; the D gene is possibly TRBD1 (5 bases). The CDR3 consists of 20 residues. Germline-derived CDR1 and CDR2 are SGHRS and YFSETQ. Trimming stripped 4 bases from V and 7 bases from J, with 30 bases between. The CDR3 sequence: CASSRGVRDLSIHPNSPLHF. Written as DNA, the CDR3 is TGCGCCAGCAGCCGGGGGGTCCGGGACTTGTCTATCCACCCCAATTCACCCCTCCACTTT.

This clonotype has a handful of counts. The chain has TRBV6-5 and TRBJ2-5; no reliable D call. V was shortened by 7 bases and J by 2 bases, with 11 bases between the two germline ends. The CDR3 runs 13 residues. CDR1 is MNHEY and CDR2 is SVGAGI in the germline V gene. The CDR3 DNA follows: TGTGCCAGCAAGCCTGGGCGGCAAGAGACCCAGTACTTC. Its protein product is CASKPGRQETQYF.

This rearrangement joins TRBV3-1 to TRBJ2-1; 7 nucleotides line up with TRBD2. Germline CDR1 and CDR2: LGHDT and YNNKEL (reference sequence). The CDR3 runs 14 residues. J gave up 12 bases and V 0 bases, and 8 bases lay outside the gene matches. In DNA form, the CDR3 reads TGTGCCAGCAGCCAAGATTTCCTCCAGCGGGGGCAGTTCTTC. Protein sequence: CASSQDFLQRGQFF.

This clonotype has only a few counts. This sequence joins TRBV7-2 and TRBJ2-1; 7 bases match TRBD2. Germline CDR1 and CDR2: SGHTA and FQGNSA. This CDR3 spans 15 amino acids. V was clipped by 2 bases and J by 7 bases; unmatched bases: 8. The CDR3 sequence: CASSLYGAGINEQFF. In DNA, the CDR3 is TGTGCCAGCAGCTTATACGGAGCGGGGATTAATGAGCAGTTCTTC.